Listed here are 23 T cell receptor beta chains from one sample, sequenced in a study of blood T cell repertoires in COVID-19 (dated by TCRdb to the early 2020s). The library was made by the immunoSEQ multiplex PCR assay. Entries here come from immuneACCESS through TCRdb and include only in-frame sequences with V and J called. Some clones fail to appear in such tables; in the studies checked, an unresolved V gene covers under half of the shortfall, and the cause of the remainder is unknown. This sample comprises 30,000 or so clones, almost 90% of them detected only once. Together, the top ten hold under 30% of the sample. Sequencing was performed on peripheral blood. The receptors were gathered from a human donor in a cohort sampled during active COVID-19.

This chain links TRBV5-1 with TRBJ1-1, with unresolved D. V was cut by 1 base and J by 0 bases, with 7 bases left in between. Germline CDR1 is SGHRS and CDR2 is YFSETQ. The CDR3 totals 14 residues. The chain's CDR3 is CASSLYGVNTEAFF. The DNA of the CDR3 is TGCGCCAGCAGCTTGTACGGAGTGAACACTGAAGCTTTCTTT.

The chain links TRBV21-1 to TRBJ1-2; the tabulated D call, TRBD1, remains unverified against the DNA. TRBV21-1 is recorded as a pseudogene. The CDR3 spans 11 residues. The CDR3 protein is CASIREGGYTF. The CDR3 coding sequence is TGTGCCAGCATCAGGGAAGGTGGCTACACCTTC.

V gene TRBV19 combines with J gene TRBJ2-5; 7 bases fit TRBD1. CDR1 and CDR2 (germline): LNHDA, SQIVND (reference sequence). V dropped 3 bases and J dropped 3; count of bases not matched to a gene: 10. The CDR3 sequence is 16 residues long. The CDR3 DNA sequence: TGTGCCAGTAGTATGAGGACGACAGGGTTAGAAGAGACCCAGTACTTC. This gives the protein CASSMRTTGLEETQYF.

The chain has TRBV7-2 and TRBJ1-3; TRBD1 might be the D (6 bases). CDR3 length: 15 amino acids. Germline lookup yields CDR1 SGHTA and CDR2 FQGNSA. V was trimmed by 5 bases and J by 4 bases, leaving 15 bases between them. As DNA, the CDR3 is TGTGCCAGCAGCCCTGGGGGGGGCGGCGGAAACACCATATATTTT. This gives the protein CASSPGGGGGNTIYF.

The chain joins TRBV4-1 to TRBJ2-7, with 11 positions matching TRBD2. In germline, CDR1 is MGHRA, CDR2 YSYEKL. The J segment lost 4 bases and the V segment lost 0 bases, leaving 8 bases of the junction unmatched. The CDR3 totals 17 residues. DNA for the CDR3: TGCGCCAGCAGCCAAGATTTGGGACTAGCGGTATCTTACGAGCAGTACTTC. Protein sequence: CASSQDLGLAVSYEQYF.

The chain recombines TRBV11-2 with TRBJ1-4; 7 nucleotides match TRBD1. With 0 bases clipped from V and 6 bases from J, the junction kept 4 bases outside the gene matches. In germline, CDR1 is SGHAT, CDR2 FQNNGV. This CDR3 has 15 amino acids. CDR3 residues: CASSLDRGNYEKLFF. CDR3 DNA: TGTGCCAGCAGCTTAGACAGGGGGAATTATGAAAAACTGTTTTTT.

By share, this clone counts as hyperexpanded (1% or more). CDR3 bases: TGTGCCAGTAGTATAGATCTTGCAGGTTACAATGAGCAGTTCTTC. It yields the protein CASSIDLAGYNEQFF. The V and J genes are TRBV19 and TRBJ2-1; D gene uncertain. With 0 bases removed from V and 4 bases from J, the gap between germline ends came to 10 bases. CDR1 is LNHDA, CDR2 SQIVND, per germline (reference sequence). The CDR3 extends over 15 amino acids. Based on the CDR3 plus reference TRBV19 and TRBJ2-1, the full variable domain is DGGITQSPKYLFRKEGQNVTLSCEQNLNHDAMYWYRQDPGQGLRLIYYSQIVNDFQKGDIAEGYSVSREKKESFPLTVTSAQKNPTAFYLCASSIDLAGYNEQFFGPGTRLTVL.

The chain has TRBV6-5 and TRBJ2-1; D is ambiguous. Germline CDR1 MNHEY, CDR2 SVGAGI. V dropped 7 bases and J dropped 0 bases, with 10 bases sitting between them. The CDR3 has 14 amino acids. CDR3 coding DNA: TGTGCCAGCACCGCGGCCAGCTCCTACAATGAGCAGTTCTTC. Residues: CASTAASSYNEQFF.

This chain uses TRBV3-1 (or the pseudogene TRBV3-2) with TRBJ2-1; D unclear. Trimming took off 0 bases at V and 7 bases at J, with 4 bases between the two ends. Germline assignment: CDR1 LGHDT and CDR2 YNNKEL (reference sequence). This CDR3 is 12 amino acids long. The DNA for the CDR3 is TGTGCCAGCAGCCAAGACAGTAATGAGCAGTTCTTC. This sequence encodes CASSQDSNEQFF.

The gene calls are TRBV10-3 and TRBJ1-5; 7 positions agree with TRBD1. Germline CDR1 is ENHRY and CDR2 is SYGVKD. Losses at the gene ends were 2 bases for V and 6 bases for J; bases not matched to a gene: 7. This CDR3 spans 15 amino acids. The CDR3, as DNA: TGTGCCATCAGTGAGACAGGGGAGAAGGGTCAGCCCCAGCATTTT. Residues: CAISETGEKGQPQHF.

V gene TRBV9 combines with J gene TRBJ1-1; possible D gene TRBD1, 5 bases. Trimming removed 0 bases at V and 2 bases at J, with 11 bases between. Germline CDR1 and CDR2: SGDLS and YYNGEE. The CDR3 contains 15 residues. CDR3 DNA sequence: TGTGCCAGCAGCGTAGCTACAGGTCTAAACACTGAAGCTTTCTTT. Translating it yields CASSVATGLNTEAFF.

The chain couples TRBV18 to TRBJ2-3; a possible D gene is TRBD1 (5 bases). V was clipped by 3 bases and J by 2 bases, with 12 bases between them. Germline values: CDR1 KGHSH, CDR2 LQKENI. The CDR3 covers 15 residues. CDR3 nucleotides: TGTGCCAGCTCACCGGTCAGGGCCTTCACAGATACGCAGTATTTT. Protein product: CASSPVRAFTDTQYF.

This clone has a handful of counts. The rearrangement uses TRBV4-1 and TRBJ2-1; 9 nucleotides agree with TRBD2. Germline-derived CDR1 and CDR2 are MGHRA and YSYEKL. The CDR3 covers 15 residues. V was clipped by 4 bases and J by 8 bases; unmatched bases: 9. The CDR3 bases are TGCGCCAGCAGCCTGGGACAAGGCGGGAGGGATGAGCAGTTCTTC. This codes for CASSLGQGGRDEQFF.

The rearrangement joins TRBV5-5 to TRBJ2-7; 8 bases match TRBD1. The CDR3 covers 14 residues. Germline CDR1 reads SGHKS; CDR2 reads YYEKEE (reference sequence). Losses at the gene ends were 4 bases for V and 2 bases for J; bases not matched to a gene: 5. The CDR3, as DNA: TGTGCCAGCAGCCCAGGGGGCCAAACCTACGAGCAGTACTTC. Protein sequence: CASSPGGQTYEQYF.

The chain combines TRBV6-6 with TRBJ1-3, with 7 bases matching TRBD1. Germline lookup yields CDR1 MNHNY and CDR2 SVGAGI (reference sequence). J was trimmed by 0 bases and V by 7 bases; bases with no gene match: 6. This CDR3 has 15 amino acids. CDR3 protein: CASTRGRHSGNTIYF. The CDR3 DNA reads TGTGCCAGCACTAGGGGGCGCCACTCTGGAAACACCATATATTTT.

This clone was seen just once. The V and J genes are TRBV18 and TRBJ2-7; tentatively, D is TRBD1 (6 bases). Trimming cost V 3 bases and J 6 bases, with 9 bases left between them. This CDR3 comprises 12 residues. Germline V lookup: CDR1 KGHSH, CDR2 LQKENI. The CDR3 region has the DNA TGTGCCAGCTCACCCTCAGGGGCCGAGCAGTACTTC. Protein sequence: CASSPSGAEQYF.

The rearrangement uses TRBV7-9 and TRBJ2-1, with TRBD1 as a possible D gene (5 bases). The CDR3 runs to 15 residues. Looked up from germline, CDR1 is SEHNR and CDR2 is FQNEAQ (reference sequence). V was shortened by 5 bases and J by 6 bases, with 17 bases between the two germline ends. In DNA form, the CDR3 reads TGTGCCAGCAGCCGAGGCCAAGGGGTTTTCAATGAGCAGTTCTTC. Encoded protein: CASSRGQGVFNEQFF. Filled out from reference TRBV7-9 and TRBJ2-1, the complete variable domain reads DTGVSQNPRHKITKRGQNVTFRCDPISEHNRLYWYRQTLGQGPEFLTYFQNEAQLEKSRLLSDRFSAERPKGSFSTLEIQRTEQGDSAMYLCASSRGQGVFNEQFFGPGTRLTVL.

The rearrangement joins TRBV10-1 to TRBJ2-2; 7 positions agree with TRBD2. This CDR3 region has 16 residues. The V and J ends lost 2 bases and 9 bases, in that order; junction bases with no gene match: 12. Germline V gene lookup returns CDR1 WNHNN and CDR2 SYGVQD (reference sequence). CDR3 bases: TGCGCCAGCAGTGAGGTCCAGCGGGGACCCCGATGGGAGCTGTTTTTT. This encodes CASSEVQRGPRWELFF.

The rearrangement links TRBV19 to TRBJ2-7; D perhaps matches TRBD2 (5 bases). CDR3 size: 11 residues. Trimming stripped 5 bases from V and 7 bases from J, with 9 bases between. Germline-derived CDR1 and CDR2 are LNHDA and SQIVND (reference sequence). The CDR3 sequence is CASSASGEQYF. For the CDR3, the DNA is TGTGCCAGTAGTGCCTCGGGGGAGCAGTACTTC.

CDR3 nucleotide sequence: TGTGCCAGCAGCGCCGATCCCCGTGGGGGGGCCGGGGCCAACGTCCTGACTTTC. Translation: CASSADPRGGAGANVLTF. This chain connects TRBV9 to TRBJ2-6; possibly TRBD2 for D (7 bases). Germline V gene lookup returns CDR1 SGDLS and CDR2 YYNGEE. The V end lost 3 bases, the J end lost 4 bases, and 20 bases lay between the germline ends. The CDR3 spans 18 residues.

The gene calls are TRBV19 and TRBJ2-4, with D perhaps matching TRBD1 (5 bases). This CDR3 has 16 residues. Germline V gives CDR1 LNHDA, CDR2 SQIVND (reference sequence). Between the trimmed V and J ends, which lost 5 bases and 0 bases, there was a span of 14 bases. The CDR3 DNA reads TGTGCCAGTAGTCCCCGACAGAACGTAGCCAAAAACATTCAGTACTTC. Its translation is CASSPRQNVAKNIQYF.

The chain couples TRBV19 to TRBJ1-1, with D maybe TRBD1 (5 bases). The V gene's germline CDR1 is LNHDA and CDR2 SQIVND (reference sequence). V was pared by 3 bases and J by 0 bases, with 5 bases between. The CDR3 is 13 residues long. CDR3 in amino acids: CASSMTVNTEAFF. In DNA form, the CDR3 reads TGTGCCAGTAGTATGACAGTGAACACTGAAGCTTTCTTT.

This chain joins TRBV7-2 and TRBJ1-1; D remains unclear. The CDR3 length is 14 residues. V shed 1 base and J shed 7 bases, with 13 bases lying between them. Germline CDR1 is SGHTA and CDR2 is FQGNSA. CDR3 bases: TGTGCCAGCAGCTTAGAAGGTTTTCGGGATGAAGCTTTCTTT. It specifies CASSLEGFRDEAFF.